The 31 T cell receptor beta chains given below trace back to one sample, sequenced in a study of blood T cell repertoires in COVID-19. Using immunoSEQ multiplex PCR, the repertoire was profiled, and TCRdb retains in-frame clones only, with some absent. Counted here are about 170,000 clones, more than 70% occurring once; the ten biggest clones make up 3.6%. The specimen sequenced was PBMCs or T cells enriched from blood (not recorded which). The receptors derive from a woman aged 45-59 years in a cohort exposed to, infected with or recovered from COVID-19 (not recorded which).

The CDR3: CASSSPTGNYGYTF. CDR3 DNA: TGTGCCAGCAGCTCGCCGACAGGGAACTATGGCTACACCTTC. The chain has TRBV7-2 and TRBJ1-2, with 7 bases fitting TRBD1. Germline loops: CDR1 SGHTA, CDR2 FQGNSA. The trim removed 4 bases at V and 2 bases at J, leaving 4 bases unmatched. The CDR3 contains 14 residues.

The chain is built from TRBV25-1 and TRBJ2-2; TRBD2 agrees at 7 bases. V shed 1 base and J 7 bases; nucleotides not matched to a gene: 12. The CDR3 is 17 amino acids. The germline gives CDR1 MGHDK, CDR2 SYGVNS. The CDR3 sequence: CASSESRGREASGELFF. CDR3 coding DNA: TGTGCCAGCAGTGAATCCCGAGGGAGGGAAGCAAGCGGGGAGCTGTTTTTT.

The CDR3 is CASSGDRGPFGYTF. The CDR3 DNA reads TGTGCCAGTAGTGGGGACAGGGGGCCGTTTGGCTACACCTTC. The V and J genes are TRBV19 and TRBJ1-2; 12 nucleotides line up with TRBD1. The CDR3 consists of 14 residues. Trimming removed 5 bases from V and 7 bases from J; junction bases left unmatched: 5. CDR1 and CDR2 (germline): LNHDA, SQIVND (reference sequence).

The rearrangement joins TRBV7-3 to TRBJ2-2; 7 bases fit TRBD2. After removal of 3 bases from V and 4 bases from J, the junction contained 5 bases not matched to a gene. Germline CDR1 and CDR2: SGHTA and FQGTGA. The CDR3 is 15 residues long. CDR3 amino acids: CASSFSGRGTGELFF. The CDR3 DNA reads TGTGCCAGCAGCTTTAGTGGGAGGGGCACCGGGGAGCTGTTTTTT.

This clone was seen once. The CDR3: CASSEETGRSNQPQHF. In DNA, the CDR3 is TGTGCCAGCAGTGAAGAGACAGGGAGAAGCAATCAGCCCCAGCATTTT. The chain couples TRBV2 to TRBJ1-5; 7 nucleotides agree with TRBD1. The CDR3 is made up of 16 amino acids. Trimming cost V 1 base and J 1 base; bases outside gene matches: 4. In germline, CDR1 is SNHLY, CDR2 FYNNEI.

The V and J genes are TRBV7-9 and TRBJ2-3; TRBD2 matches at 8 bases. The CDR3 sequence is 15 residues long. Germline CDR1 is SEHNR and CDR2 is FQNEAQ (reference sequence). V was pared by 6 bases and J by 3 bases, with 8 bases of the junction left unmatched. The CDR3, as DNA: TGTGCCAGCAGTTCTCTGGCGGGAGGTACAGATACGCAGTATTTT. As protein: CASSSLAGGTDTQYF.

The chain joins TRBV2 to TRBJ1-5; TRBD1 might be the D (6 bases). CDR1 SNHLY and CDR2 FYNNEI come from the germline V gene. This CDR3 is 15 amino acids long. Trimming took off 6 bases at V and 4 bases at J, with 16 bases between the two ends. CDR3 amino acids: CASSTDRYPNQPQHF. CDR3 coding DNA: TGTGCCAGCAGCACAGACAGGTACCCTAATCAGCCCCAGCATTTT.

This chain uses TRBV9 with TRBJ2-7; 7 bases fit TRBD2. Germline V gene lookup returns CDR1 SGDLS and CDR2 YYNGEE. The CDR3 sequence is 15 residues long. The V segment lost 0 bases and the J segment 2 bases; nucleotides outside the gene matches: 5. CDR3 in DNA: TGTGCCAGCAGCGTAGCGGTGGGGACTACCTACGAGCAGTACTTC. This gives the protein CASSVAVGTTYEQYF.

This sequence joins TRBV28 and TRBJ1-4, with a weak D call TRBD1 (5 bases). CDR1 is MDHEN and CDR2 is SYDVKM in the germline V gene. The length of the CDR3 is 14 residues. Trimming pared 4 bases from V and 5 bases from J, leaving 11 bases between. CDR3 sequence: CASSSTGENEKLFF. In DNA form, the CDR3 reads TGTGCCAGCAGTTCCACGGGGGAAAATGAAAAACTGTTTTTT. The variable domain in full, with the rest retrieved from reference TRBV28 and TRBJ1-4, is DVKVTQSSRYLVKRTGEKVFLECVQDMDHENMFWYRQDPGLGLRLIYFSYDVKMKEKGDIPEGYSVSREKKERFSLILESASTNQTSMYLCASSSTGENEKLFFGSGTQLSVL.

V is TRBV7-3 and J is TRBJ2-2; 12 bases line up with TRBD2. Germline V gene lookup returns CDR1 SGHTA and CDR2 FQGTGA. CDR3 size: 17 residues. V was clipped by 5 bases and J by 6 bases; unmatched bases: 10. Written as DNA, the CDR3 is TGTGCCAGCAGCGCCCCTAGCGGGGGGGCCAAAGCCGGGGAGCTGTTTTTT. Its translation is CASSAPSGGAKAGELFF. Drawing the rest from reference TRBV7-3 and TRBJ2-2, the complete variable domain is GAGVSQTPSNKVTEKGKYVELRCDPISGHTALYWYRQSLGQGPEFLIYFQGTGAADDSGLPNDRFFAVRPEGSVSTLKIQRTERGDSAVYLCASSAPSGGAKAGELFFGEGSRLTVL.

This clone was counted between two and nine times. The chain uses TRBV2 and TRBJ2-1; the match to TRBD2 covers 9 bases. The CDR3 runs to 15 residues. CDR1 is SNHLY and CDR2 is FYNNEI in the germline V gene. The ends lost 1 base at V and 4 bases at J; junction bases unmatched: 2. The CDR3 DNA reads TGTGCCAGCAGTGAAGAGACTAGCGGATACAATGAGCAGTTCTTC. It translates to CASSEETSGYNEQFF.

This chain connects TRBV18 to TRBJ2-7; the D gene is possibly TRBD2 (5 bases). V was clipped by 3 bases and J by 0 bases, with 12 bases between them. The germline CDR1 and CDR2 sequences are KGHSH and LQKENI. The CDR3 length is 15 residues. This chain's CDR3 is CASSPWAGSSYEQYF. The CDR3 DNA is TGTGCCAGCTCACCCTGGGCGGGTAGCTCCTACGAGCAGTACTTC. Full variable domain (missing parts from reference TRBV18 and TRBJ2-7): NAGVMQNPRHLVRRRGQEARLRCSPMKGHSHVYWYRQLPEEGLKFMVYLQKENIIDESGMPKERFSAEFPKEGPSILRIQQVVRGDSAAYFCASSPWAGSSYEQYFGPGTRLTVT.

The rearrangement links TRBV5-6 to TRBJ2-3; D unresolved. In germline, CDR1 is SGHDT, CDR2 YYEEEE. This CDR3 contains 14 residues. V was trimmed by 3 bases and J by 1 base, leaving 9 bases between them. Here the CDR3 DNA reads TGTGCCAGCAGCTACCTGCGCCGCACAGATACGCAGTATTTT. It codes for CASSYLRRTDTQYF.

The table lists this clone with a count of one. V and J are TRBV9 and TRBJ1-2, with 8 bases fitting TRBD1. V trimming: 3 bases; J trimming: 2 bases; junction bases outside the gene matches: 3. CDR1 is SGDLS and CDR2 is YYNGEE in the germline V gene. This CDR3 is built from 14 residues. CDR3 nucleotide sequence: TGTGCCAGCAGCGCCCAGGGGGCCAACTATGGCTACACCTTC. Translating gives CASSAQGANYGYTF.

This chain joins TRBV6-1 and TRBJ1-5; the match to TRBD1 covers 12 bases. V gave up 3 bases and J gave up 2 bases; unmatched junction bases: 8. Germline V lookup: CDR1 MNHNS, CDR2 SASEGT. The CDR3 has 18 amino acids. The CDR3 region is CASSDPGQGADGNQPQHF. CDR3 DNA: TGTGCCAGCAGTGACCCGGGACAGGGGGCTGATGGCAATCAGCCCCAGCATTTT.

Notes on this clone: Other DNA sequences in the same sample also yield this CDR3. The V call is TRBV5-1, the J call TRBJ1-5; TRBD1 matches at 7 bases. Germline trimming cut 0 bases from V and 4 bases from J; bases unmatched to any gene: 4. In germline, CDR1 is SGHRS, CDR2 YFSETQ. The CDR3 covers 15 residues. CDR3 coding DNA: TGCGCCAGCAGCTTGGGACAGGGAGGTAATCAGCCCCAGCATTTT. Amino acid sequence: CASSLGQGGNQPQHF. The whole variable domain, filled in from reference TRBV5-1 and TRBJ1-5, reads KAGVTQTPRYLIKTRGQQVTLSCSPISGHRSVSWYQQTPGQGLQFLFEYFSETQRNKGNFPGRFSGRQFSNSRSEMNVSTLELGDSALYLCASSLGQGGNQPQHFGDGTRLSIL.

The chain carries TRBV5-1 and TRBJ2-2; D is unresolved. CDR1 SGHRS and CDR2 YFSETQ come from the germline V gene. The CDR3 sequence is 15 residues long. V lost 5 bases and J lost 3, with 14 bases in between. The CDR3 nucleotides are TGCGCCAGCAGACCCGTCGGGTCGTACACCGGGGAGCTGTTTTTT. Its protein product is CASRPVGSYTGELFF. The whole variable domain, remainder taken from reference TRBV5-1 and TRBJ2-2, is KAGVTQTPRYLIKTRGQQVTLSCSPISGHRSVSWYQQTPGQGLQFLFEYFSETQRNKGNFPGRFSGRQFSNSRSEMNVSTLELGDSALYLCASRPVGSYTGELFFGEGSRLTVL.

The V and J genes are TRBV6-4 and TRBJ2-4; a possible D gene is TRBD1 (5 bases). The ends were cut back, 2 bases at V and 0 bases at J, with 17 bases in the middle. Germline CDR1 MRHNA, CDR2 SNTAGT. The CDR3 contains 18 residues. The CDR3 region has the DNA TGTGCCAGCAGTGACCCCGACAGAGCAAATTTAGCCAAAAACATTCAGTACTTC. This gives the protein CASSDPDRANLAKNIQYF.

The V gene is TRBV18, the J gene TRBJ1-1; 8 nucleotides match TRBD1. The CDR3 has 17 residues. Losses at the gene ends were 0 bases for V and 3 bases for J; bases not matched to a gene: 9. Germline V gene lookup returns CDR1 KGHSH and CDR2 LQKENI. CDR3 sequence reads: CASSPPRQGLIYTEAFF. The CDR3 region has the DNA TGTGCCAGCTCACCACCGAGACAGGGGCTAATCTACACTGAAGCTTTCTTT. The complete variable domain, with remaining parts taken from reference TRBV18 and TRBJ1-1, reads NAGVMQNPRHLVRRRGQEARLRCSPMKGHSHVYWYRQLPEEGLKFMVYLQKENIIDESGMPKERFSAEFPKEGPSILRIQQVVRGDSAAYFCASSPPRQGLIYTEAFFGQGTRLTVV.

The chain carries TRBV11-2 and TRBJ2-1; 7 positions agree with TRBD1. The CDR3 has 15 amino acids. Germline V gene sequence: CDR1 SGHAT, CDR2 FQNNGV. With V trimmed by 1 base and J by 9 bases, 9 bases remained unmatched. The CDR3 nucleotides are TGTGCCAGCAGCTTAGGTACGCTGACAGGGCTTGAGCAGTTCTTC. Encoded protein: CASSLGTLTGLEQFF.

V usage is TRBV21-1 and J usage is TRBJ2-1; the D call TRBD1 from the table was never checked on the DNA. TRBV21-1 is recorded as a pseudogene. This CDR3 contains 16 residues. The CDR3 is CASSKDRWDSYNEQFF. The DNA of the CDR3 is TGTGCCAGCAGCAAAGATCGATGGGACAGTTACAATGAGCAGTTCTTC.

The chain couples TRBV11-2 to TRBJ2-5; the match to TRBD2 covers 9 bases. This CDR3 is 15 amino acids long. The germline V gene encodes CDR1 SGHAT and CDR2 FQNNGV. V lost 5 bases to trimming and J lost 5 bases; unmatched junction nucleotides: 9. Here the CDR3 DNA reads TGTGCCAGCAGCGACCAGCGGGGGGTTCAGGAGACCCAGTACTTC. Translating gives CASSDQRGVQETQYF.

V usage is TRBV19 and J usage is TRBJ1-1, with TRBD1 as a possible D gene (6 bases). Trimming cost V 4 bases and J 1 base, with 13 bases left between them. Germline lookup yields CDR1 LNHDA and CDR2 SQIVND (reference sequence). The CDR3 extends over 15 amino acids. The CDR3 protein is CASSTGTHTNTEAFF. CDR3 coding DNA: TGTGCCAGTAGTACAGGGACACACACGAACACTGAAGCTTTCTTT.

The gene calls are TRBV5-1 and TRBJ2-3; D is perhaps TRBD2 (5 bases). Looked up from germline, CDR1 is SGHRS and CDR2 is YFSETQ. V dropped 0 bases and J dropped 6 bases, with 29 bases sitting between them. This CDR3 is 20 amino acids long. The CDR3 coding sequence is TGCGCCAGCAGCTTGGCAATAATCGGCAACGGACTGACTTTGGCGGATACGCAGTATTTT. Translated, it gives CASSLAIIGNGLTLADTQYF.

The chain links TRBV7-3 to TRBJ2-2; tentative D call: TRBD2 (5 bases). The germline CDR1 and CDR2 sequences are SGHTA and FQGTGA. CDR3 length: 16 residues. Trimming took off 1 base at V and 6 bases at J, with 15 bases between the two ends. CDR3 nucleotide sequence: TGTGCCAGCAGCTTAAACGGGGTCCCCGGGGCCGGGGAGCTGTTTTTT. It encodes CASSLNGVPGAGELFF. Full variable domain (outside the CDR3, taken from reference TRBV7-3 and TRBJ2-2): GAGVSQTPSNKVTEKGKYVELRCDPISGHTALYWYRQSLGQGPEFLIYFQGTGAADDSGLPNDRFFAVRPEGSVSTLKIQRTERGDSAVYLCASSLNGVPGAGELFFGEGSRLTVL.

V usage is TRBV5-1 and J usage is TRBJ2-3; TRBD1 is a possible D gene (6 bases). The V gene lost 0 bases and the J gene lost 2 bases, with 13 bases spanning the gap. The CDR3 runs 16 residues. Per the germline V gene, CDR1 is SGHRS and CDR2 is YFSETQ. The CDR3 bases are TGCGCCAGCAGCTTGGAGGGGGAGTATCTCACAGATACGCAGTATTTT. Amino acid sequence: CASSLEGEYLTDTQYF.

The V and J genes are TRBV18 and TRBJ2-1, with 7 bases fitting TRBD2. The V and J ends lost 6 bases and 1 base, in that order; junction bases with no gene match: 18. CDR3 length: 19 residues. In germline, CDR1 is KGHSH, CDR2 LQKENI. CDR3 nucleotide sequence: TGTGCCAGCTCCCACTCGGGAGGATCAGGGAAAGGGTCCTACAATGAGCAGTTCTTC. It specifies CASSHSGGSGKGSYNEQFF.

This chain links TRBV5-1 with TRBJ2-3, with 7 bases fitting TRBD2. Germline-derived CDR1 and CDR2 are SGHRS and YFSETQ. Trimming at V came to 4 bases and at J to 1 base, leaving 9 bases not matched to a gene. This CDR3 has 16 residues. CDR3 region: CASSPGLGSGTDTQYF. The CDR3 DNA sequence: TGCGCCAGCAGCCCCGGACTAGGGTCGGGCACAGATACGCAGTATTTT.

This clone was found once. CDR3 sequence reads: CASSQDQGGTGGETQYF. The CDR3 bases are TGTGCCAGCAGCCAAGATCAGGGCGGGACAGGGGGCGAGACCCAGTACTTC. This chain links TRBV4-2 with TRBJ2-5; 12 bases are shared with TRBD1. The CDR3 consists of 17 residues. Trimming took 0 bases from V and 5 from J; bases not matched to a gene: 7. Germline CDR1 LGHNA, CDR2 YNFKEQ.

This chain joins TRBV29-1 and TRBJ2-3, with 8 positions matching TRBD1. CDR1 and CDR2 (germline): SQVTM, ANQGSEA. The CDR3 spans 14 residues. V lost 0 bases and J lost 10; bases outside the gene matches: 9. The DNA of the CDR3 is TGCAGCGTTGAAGATCGAGACAGGGGTGGCCCGCAGTATTTT. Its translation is CSVEDRDRGGPQYF.

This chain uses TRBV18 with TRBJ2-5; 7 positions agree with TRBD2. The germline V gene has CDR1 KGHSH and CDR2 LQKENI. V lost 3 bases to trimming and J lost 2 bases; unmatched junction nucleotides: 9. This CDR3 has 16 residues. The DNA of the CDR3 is TGTGCCAGCTCACCGAACGGACTAGGATTACAAGAGACCCAGTACTTC. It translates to CASSPNGLGLQETQYF. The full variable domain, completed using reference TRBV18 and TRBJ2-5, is NAGVMQNPRHLVRRRGQEARLRCSPMKGHSHVYWYRQLPEEGLKFMVYLQKENIIDESGMPKERFSAEFPKEGPSILRIQQVVRGDSAAYFCASSPNGLGLQETQYFGPGTRLLVL.